This T cell receptor (beta chain) was documented in a study of T cell changes during pregnancy in multiple sclerosis. Only in-frame clones appear in the TCRdb table, and some are missing; sequencing was by immunoSEQ multiplex PCR. The sample yields about 49,000 clones, around 94% seen once. Germline values: CDR1 LNHDA, CDR2 SQIVND (reference sequence). Deletions cut 3 bases from V and 1 base from J, with 13 bases between. The CDR3 has 15 residues. This receptor was identified in a female donor with multiple sclerosis, enrolled in a pregnancy study. Specimen: CD8+ T cells from peripheral blood mononuclear cells, collected before pregnancy. This sequence joins TRBV19 and TRBJ2-7; the D gene is possibly TRBD2 (6 bases). The CDR3 DNA reads TGTGCCAGTAGTATGGGAGGTGGTACTTCCTACGAGCAGTACTTC. Encoded protein: CASSMGGGTSYEQYF.